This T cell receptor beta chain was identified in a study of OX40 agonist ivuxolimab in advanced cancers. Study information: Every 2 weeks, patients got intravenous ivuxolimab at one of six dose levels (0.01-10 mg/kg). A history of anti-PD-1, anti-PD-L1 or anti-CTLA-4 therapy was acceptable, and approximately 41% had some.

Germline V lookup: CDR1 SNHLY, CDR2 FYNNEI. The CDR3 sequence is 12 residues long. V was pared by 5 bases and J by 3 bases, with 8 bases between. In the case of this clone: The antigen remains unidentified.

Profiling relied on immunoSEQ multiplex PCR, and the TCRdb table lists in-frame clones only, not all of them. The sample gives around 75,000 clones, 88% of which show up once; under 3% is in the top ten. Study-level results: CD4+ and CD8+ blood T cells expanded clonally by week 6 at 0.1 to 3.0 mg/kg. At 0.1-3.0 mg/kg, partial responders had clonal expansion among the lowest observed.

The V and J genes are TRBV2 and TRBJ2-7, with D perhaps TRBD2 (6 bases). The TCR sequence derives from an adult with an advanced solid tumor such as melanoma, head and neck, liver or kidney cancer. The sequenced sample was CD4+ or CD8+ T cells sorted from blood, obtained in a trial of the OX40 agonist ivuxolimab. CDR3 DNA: TGTGCCAGCAGTCGGAGGGACTACGAGCAGTACTTC. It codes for CASSRRDYEQYF.